The source of this T cell receptor (beta chain) is a study of shared clonotypes between healthy human individuals (dated by TCRdb to between 2020 and 2021). At the level of the whole study: The cohort comprised a couple of women and a few men aged 18 to 49 years. For each donor, CD4 naive and CD4 memory were each given three plates, CD8 naive was given two plates, and CD8 memory was given one plate. The study deeply sequenced blood TCR repertoires of about five healthy adults to estimate repertoire size and the extent of clonotype sharing between individuals. To increase sequencing depth and limit assay-specific biases, different laboratories used diverse techniques to prepare libraries and sequence TCR repertoires. Per donor, leukapheresis produced somewhere between about 0.85 and 9.5 billion PBMCs. What the work shows at the level of the full study, not this receptor alone: Pairwise subsampling indicated that sequencing depth was expected to affect the degree of clonotype sharing among donors. Sharing across several donors was observed for 5% to 6.5% of naive CD4, about 4% of naive CD8, 2% to 2.5% of memory CD4, and roughly 0.43% of memory CD8 clonotypes. Naive subsets generally had larger estimated clonotype richness than memory subsets did. Compared with non-shared clonotypes, the clonotypes found in all four sorted-subset donors had higher generation probabilities. Rarefaction of sorted-subset datasets indicated incomplete sequencing despite the large sequencing depth. Sampling was limited to blood, and TCR repertoires in tissue likely differ from TCR repertoires in blood. Because the study included only a small number of donors, the genetic and exposure-history diversity represented was limited.

TCR CDR3 regions were amplified from genomic DNA by multiplex PCR using the deep immunoSEQ assay. Extracted genomic DNA from each cell subset was spread evenly across all wells of several immunoSEQ 96-well plates, with each plate serving as a replicate. For sorted subsets, each replicate PCR was loaded with approximately 0.2 ug genomic DNA, equivalent to approximately 27,000 T cell genomes. Purified libraries were quantified with a Qubit 3.0 fluorometer, sized on a Bioanalyzer 2100, and re-quantified with the KAPA Library Quantification kit. Each immunoSEQ 96-well plate was sequenced on its own single-read 150-cycle Illumina NextSeq 550 flow cell. The paper's data handling went like this. The immunoSEQ output contained only junctional sequences without quality scores, so filtering could not match that applied to full-length reads. To assign V/J genes and CDR3, sequences were annotated using PyIR, a Python wrapper for IgBLAST v1.9, with IMGT germline references. Reads were removed for weak V/J assignments (E-value above 1e-6), missing CDR3, stop codons, out-of-frame junctions, or ambiguous translated residues. V3J clonotypes were defined by identical inferred V gene, J gene, and CDR3 amino acid sequence. Percentage overlap between repertoires was calculated by dividing the number of shared unique clonotypes by the size of the smaller repertoire. Repertoire richness was assessed with RTK rarefaction, the Chao1 estimator, and Recon v2.1 estimates of unobserved clonotypes. Generation probabilities for all TCRbeta clonotypes obtained by the gDNA method from a handful of donors were computed using OLGA. TCRdb provides this immuneACCESS table in a form limited to in-frame rearrangements. Some clones are lacking; in checked studies, under half of them reflect an unresolved V gene, and why the rest are absent is not known. The V and J calls and the clone size are those of that table, but D and trimming were determined from the DNA. Counted in this sample were millions of clones; about 92% of them appeared once. More than 1.5% of the sample rests with the top ten.

For the CD8 naive samples, CD45RO-negative cells were positively selected for CCR7, yielding a CD45RA+CCR7+ population from which TemRA cells were excluded. The donors were healthy, HIV-negative adults with no recently reported acute infections or vaccinations. Every donor was a Caucasian adult living in Nashville, Tennessee, USA. Blood was obtained by leukapheresis, after which PBMCs were separated by Ficoll-Histopaque density gradient centrifugation and cryopreserved in liquid nitrogen vapor phase. Analytical flow cytometry was used to check the purity and quantity of every magnetically sorted T cell population. From each sorted fraction, genomic DNA was isolated and quantified by UV absorbance on a Nanodrop 2000c. Notes on this clone: This clone's antigen is unknown. Base qualities are missing; no much larger clone stands one base away.

Measured from the cysteine to the phenylalanine, the CDR3 is 18 residues long. Only the CDR3 part of the read is kept: 54 bases, read in frame from the first base. The CDR1 and CDR2 encoded by the germline V gene (reference sequence) are SEHNR and FQNEAQ. Ends trimmed: V by 7 bases, J by 8 bases; bases unmatched to a gene: 22. This sequence was found in a young man in good health. Some clones in this sample may be carry-over from other donors' samples. Sequenced sample: naive CD8+ T cells from PBMCs. The cell subset or site label of this sample denotes: CD45RA+CCR7+. The rearrangement combines TRBV7-9 with TRBJ2-1, with 8 bases in between that match TRBD2. The CDR3 is CASTKPLRVAGGGDEQFF. The bases read TGTGCCAGCACCAAACCCTTGCGGGTGGCGGGAGGTGGGGATGAGCAGTTCTTC. Outside the CDR3, residues come from the reference TRBV7-9 and TRBJ2-1 proteins, so the full variable domain is: DTGVSQNPRHKITKRGQNVTFRCDPISEHNRLYWYRQTLGQGPEFLTYFQNEAQLEKSRLLSDRFSAERPKGSFSTLEIQRTEQGDSAMYLCASTKPLRVAGGGDEQFFGPGTRLTVL.